These 30 T cell receptor beta chains were sequenced from one sample in a study of blood T cell repertoires in COVID-19. Sequencing used immunoSEQ multiplex PCR; TCRdb keeps in-frame clones, though not all of them. The sample comprises 200,000 to 250,000 clones, approximately 90% of which are singletons, and roughly 2.6% rests with the top ten. Sequenced input: peripheral blood. These TCRs come from a man under 40 with COVID-19, enrolled during active disease.

J is TRBJ2-1 and V is TRBV5-1; 7 bases map to TRBD2. Germline assignment: CDR1 SGHRS and CDR2 YFSETQ. The V segment lost 0 bases and the J segment 3 bases; nucleotides outside the gene matches: 6. The CDR3 sequence is 16 residues long. CDR3 protein: CASSLGGLGFYNEQFF. In DNA, the CDR3 is TGCGCCAGCAGCTTGGGTGGACTAGGGTTCTACAATGAGCAGTTCTTC.

The chain links TRBV5-8 to TRBJ2-3, with 10 bases fitting TRBD2. The germline V gene encodes CDR1 SGHTS and CDR2 YDEGEE. With V trimmed by 4 bases and J by 2 bases, 16 bases remained unmatched. The CDR3 totals 19 residues. This CDR3 is CASSPGVAGGPGLTDTQYF. The CDR3 bases are TGTGCCAGCAGCCCGGGGGTAGCGGGGGGTCCCGGACTCACAGATACGCAGTATTTT.

V and J are TRBV10-3 and TRBJ2-1, with 9 positions matching TRBD2. Germline V gene data show CDR1 as ENHRY and CDR2 as SYGVKD. J lost 7 bases, V lost 4 bases, and 5 bases had no gene match. CDR3 length: 14 amino acids. CDR3 bases: TGTGCCATCAGTGTAGCGGGAGTTGAGAATGAGCAGTTCTTC. Amino acid sequence: CAISVAGVENEQFF.

This chain connects TRBV2 to TRBJ2-3, with D perhaps matching TRBD1 (6 bases). Germline CDR1 is SNHLY and CDR2 is FYNNEI. The length of the CDR3 is 13 residues. The V and J ends lost 5 bases and 6 bases respectively, with 12 bases between them. CDR3 protein: CASSWGTLDTQYF. The DNA of the CDR3 is TGTGCCAGCAGTTGGGGGACATTGGATACGCAGTATTTT.

This chain links TRBV9 with TRBJ2-5; 10 nucleotides line up with TRBD2. J was trimmed by 5 bases and V by 4 bases; bases with no gene match: 11. CDR3 size: 16 residues. CDR1 and CDR2 (germline): SGDLS, YYNGEE. The CDR3 sequence is CASSFQAGGPGETQYF. In nucleotides, the CDR3 is TGTGCCAGCAGCTTCCAAGCGGGGGGGCCGGGGGAGACCCAGTACTTC. The full variable domain, completed using reference TRBV9 and TRBJ2-5, is DSGVTQTPKHLITATGQRVTLRCSPRSGDLSVYWYQQSLDQGLQFLIQYYNGEERAKGNILERFSAQQFPDLHSELNLSSLELGDSALYFCASSFQAGGPGETQYFGPGTRLLVL.

This chain connects TRBV19 to TRBJ2-2; the D gene is possibly TRBD1 (6 bases). Trimming pared 7 bases from V and 6 bases from J, leaving 12 bases between. Per the germline V gene, CDR1 is LNHDA and CDR2 is SQIVND (reference sequence). The CDR3 totals 13 residues. Here the CDR3 DNA reads TGTGCCAGTACCTACAGGGAACCCGGGGAGCTGTTTTTT. Protein sequence: CASTYREPGELFF.

The rearrangement uses TRBV18 and TRBJ1-2; perhaps TRBD1 as D (5 bases). This CDR3 is built from 13 residues. The V and J ends lost 3 bases and 8 bases respectively, with 13 bases between them. Germline CDR1 KGHSH, CDR2 LQKENI. CDR3 coding DNA: TGTGCCAGCTCACCTTATACAGGAGTGGGCTACACCTTC. Protein product: CASSPYTGVGYTF. The whole variable domain, filled in from reference TRBV18 and TRBJ1-2, reads NAGVMQNPRHLVRRRGQEARLRCSPMKGHSHVYWYRQLPEEGLKFMVYLQKENIIDESGMPKERFSAEFPKEGPSILRIQQVVRGDSAAYFCASSPYTGVGYTFGSGTRLTVV.

The V and J genes are TRBV29-1 and TRBJ1-1, with TRBD1 identical over 7 bases. The germline gives CDR1 SQVTM, CDR2 ANQGSEA. With 3 bases clipped from V and 11 bases from J, the junction kept 9 bases outside the gene matches. The CDR3 sequence is 12 residues long. The CDR3 DNA reads TGCAGCGTTGACTACAGGGGATTGGGGGCTTTCTTT. Amino acids: CSVDYRGLGAFF.

The chain joins TRBV29-1 to TRBJ1-3; the D gene is possibly TRBD1 (6 bases). Germline CDR1 SQVTM, CDR2 ANQGSEA. The length of the CDR3 is 12 residues. V was shortened by 6 bases and J by 5 bases, with 11 bases between the two germline ends. CDR3 DNA sequence: TGCAGCGTGGCCCAGGGGCGAAACACCATATATTTT. Protein sequence: CSVAQGRNTIYF. Using reference TRBV29-1 and TRBJ1-3 for the parts outside the CDR3, the full variable domain is SAVISQKPSRDICQRGTSLTIQCQVDSQVTMMFWYRQQPGQSLTLIATANQGSEATYESGFVIDKFPISRPNLTFSTLTVSNMSPEDSSIYLCSVAQGRNTIYFGEGSWLTVV.

The chain has TRBV28 and TRBJ1-2; 7 bases line up with TRBD1. CDR3 length: 13 amino acids. Per germline, CDR1 MDHEN and CDR2 SYDVKM. V was pared by 6 bases and J by 4 bases, with 5 bases of the junction left unmatched. The CDR3 coding sequence is TGTGCCAGCAGCCGTAGGACAGGCTATGGCTACACCTTC. Amino acid sequence: CASSRRTGYGYTF.

The CDR3 DNA reads TGTGCCAGCAGTTTAATGGCAGCAACTAATGAAAAACTGTTTTTT. Amino acids: CASSLMAATNEKLFF. The chain joins TRBV27 to TRBJ1-4; unclear D gene. In germline, CDR1 is MNHEY, CDR2 SMNVEV (reference sequence). This CDR3 is 15 amino acids long. V was clipped by 2 bases and J by 0 bases, with 7 bases between them.

The gene calls are TRBV7-2 and TRBJ2-3; TRBD1 matches at 7 bases. The CDR3 is made up of 16 amino acids. The germline V gene has CDR1 SGHTA and CDR2 FQGNSA. Unmatched junction bases numbered 7, after V lost 2 bases and J lost 2 bases. The CDR3 spells CASSLQDRAYTDTQYF. In DNA, the CDR3 is TGTGCCAGCAGCTTACAAGACAGGGCTTACACAGATACGCAGTATTTT. Drawing the rest from reference TRBV7-2 and TRBJ2-3, the complete variable domain is GAGVSQSPSNKVTEKGKDVELRCDPISGHTALYWYRQSLGQGLEFLIYFQGNSAPDKSGLPSDRFSAERTGGSVSTLTIQRTQQEDSAVYLCASSLQDRAYTDTQYFGPGTRLTVL.

This chain connects TRBV7-7 to TRBJ2-7; 9 nucleotides match TRBD2. With V trimmed by 5 bases and J by 4 bases, 9 bases remained unmatched. The CDR3 covers 15 residues. CDR1 is SSHAT, CDR2 FNYEAQ, per germline (reference sequence). The DNA for the CDR3 is TGTGCCAGCAGCCTATTAGCGGGAGCGGGATACGAGCAGTACTTC. Protein: CASSLLAGAGYEQYF. Variable domain in full (rest from reference TRBV7-7 and TRBJ2-7): GAGVSQSPRYKVTKRGQDVTLRCDPISSHATLYWYQQALGQGPEFLTYFNYEAQPDKSGLPSDRFSAERPEGSISTLTIQRTEQRDSAMYRCASSLLAGAGYEQYFGPGTRLTVT.

The J gene is TRBJ1-1, the V gene TRBV5-6; D gene unclear. Trimming cost V 0 bases and J 7 bases, with 7 bases left between them. This CDR3 contains 12 residues. CDR1 and CDR2 (germline): SGHDT, YYEEEE. CDR3 protein: CASSLVGIEAFF. CDR3 nucleotides: TGTGCCAGCAGCTTGGTGGGCATTGAAGCTTTCTTT. Drawing the rest from reference TRBV5-6 and TRBJ1-1, the complete variable domain is DAGVTQSPTHLIKTRGQQVTLRCSPKSGHDTVSWYQQALGQGPQFIFQYYEEEERQRGNFPDRFSGHQFPNYSSELNVNALLLGDSALYLCASSLVGIEAFFGQGTRLTVV.

The chain links TRBV7-3 to TRBJ2-1, with 11 nucleotides matching TRBD2. This CDR3 comprises 16 residues. With 5 bases clipped from V and 2 bases from J, the junction kept 5 bases outside the gene matches. The germline gives CDR1 SGHTA, CDR2 FQGTGA. For the CDR3, the DNA is TGTGCCAGCAGCCCGAGACTAGCGGGGACCTACAATGAGCAGTTCTTC. Protein: CASSPRLAGTYNEQFF.

V is TRBV9 and J is TRBJ1-5, with 8 bases matching TRBD1. Germline V gene sequence: CDR1 SGDLS, CDR2 YYNGEE. CDR3 length equals 15 residues. The V gene end was trimmed by 3 bases and the J gene end by 2 bases; junction bases not matched to a gene: 4. DNA of the CDR3: TGTGCCAGCAGCGCAGGGGGCGGGGGCAATCAGCCCCAGCATTTT. Translated, it gives CASSAGGGGNQPQHF.

The chain links TRBV5-1 to TRBJ1-4, with TRBD1 as a possible D gene (6 bases). CDR1 and CDR2 (germline): SGHRS, YFSETQ. V was clipped by 4 bases and J by 4 bases, with 14 bases between them. This CDR3 region has 15 residues. CDR3 DNA: TGCGCCAGCAGCGGGGGCCGGACAATTAATGAAAAACTGTTTTTT. This translates into CASSGGRTINEKLFF.

The V call is TRBV7-7, the J call TRBJ2-3; D unresolved. Germline CDR1 reads SSHAT; CDR2 reads FNYEAQ (reference sequence). Trimming shortened V by 1 base and J by 1 base, and 9 bases separated the two germline ends. The CDR3 is made up of 15 amino acids. CDR3 residues: CASSLGNGGTDTQYF. In DNA, the CDR3 is TGTGCCAGCAGCTTAGGCAATGGAGGCACAGATACGCAGTATTTT.

This clone appeared a few times. The chain is built from TRBV5-4 and TRBJ1-4; the match to TRBD1 covers 7 bases. Per germline, CDR1 SGHNT and CDR2 YYREEE (reference sequence). This CDR3 spans 14 amino acids. V shed 3 bases, J shed 7 bases, and the junction held 6 bases outside the gene matches. The CDR3 loop is CASSSRGSSEKLFF. CDR3 nucleotide sequence: TGTGCCAGCAGCTCCAGGGGGTCGAGTGAAAAACTGTTTTTT.

The chain couples TRBV6-5 to TRBJ2-2; 9 bases map to TRBD1. V lost 6 bases to trimming and J lost 7 bases; unmatched junction nucleotides: 6. From germline, CDR1 is MNHEY and CDR2 SVGAGI. This CDR3 has 14 residues. The CDR3 DNA is TGTGCCAGCAGGGACAGGGGATTTTACGGGGAGCTGTTTTTT. Its protein product is CASRDRGFYGELFF.

This chain joins TRBV9 and TRBJ2-5; 9 positions agree with TRBD2. The CDR3 has 15 residues. With V trimmed by 0 bases and J by 3 bases, 3 bases remained unmatched. Germline V gene data show CDR1 as SGDLS and CDR2 as YYNGEE. The CDR3 DNA is TGTGCCAGCAGCGTAGAATCTAGCGGGGAAGAGACCCAGTACTTC. As protein: CASSVESSGEETQYF.

V gene TRBV5-6 combines with J gene TRBJ1-1; 8 positions agree with TRBD1. CDR3 size: 15 residues. V was pared by 4 bases and J by 6 bases, with 11 bases of the junction left unmatched. Germline CDR1 SGHDT, CDR2 YYEEEE. Written as DNA, the CDR3 is TGTGCCAGCAGCCCGGGGACAGGTCTTCGCGCTGAAGCTTTCTTT. Its protein product is CASSPGTGLRAEAFF.

This rearrangement joins TRBV29-1 to TRBJ2-2; D is possibly TRBD1 (5 bases). The V gene's germline CDR1 is SQVTM and CDR2 ANQGSEA. Trimming took off 4 bases at V and 6 bases at J, with 18 bases between the two ends. The CDR3 consists of 15 residues. CDR3 sequence (DNA): TGCAGCGTTGGTATTGGGGCCTCGGCCGCCGGGGAGCTGTTTTTT. This gives the protein CSVGIGASAAGELFF.

The chain has TRBV5-1 and TRBJ1-1; no clear D gene. Trimming took 5 bases from V and 6 from J, leaving 17 bases between them. Germline V gene lookup returns CDR1 SGHRS and CDR2 YFSETQ. This CDR3 contains 14 residues. The CDR3 sequence is CASSFVGRASEAFF. CDR3 nucleotide sequence: TGCGCCAGCAGTTTTGTCGGGAGGGCGTCTGAAGCTTTCTTT. Combining the CDR3 with reference TRBV5-1 and TRBJ1-1 gives the whole variable domain KAGVTQTPRYLIKTRGQQVTLSCSPISGHRSVSWYQQTPGQGLQFLFEYFSETQRNKGNFPGRFSGRQFSNSRSEMNVSTLELGDSALYLCASSFVGRASEAFFGQGTRLTVV.

The chain is built from TRBV5-1 and TRBJ1-1; perhaps TRBD1 as D (6 bases). This CDR3 region has 13 residues. Germline loops: CDR1 SGHRS, CDR2 YFSETQ. The ends were cut back, 4 bases at V and 6 bases at J, with 13 bases in the middle. CDR3 amino acids: CASSPYGGAEAFF. The CDR3, as DNA: TGCGCCAGCAGCCCGTATGGGGGCGCTGAAGCTTTCTTT.

The chain has TRBV11-2 and TRBJ1-5; no clear D gene. Germline CDR1 and CDR2: SGHAT and FQNNGV. The CDR3 extends over 15 amino acids. Trimming took off 0 bases at V and 5 bases at J, with 11 bases between the two ends. The CDR3 region is CASSLDLRVDQPQHF. CDR3 bases: TGTGCCAGCAGCTTAGATCTGAGGGTCGATCAGCCCCAGCATTTT.

This clone was counted between two and nine times. CDR3 amino acids: CASSLVGGTETQYF. DNA of the CDR3: TGTGCCAGCAGCTTAGTGGGGGGAACGGAGACCCAGTACTTC. The chain couples TRBV7-2 to TRBJ2-5; the D gene is possibly TRBD2 (6 bases). This CDR3 comprises 14 residues. V lost 1 base to trimming and J lost 5 bases, with 11 bases between them. Germline V gene data show CDR1 as SGHTA and CDR2 as FQGNSA.

The chain couples TRBV29-1 to TRBJ2-7; TRBD2 might be the D (5 bases). CDR1 and CDR2 from the germline V gene are SQVTM and ANQGSEA. Trimming cost V 7 bases and J 2 bases, with 18 bases left between them. The CDR3 loop spans 14 amino acids. This chain's CDR3 is CSAMDPSWAYEQYF. DNA for the CDR3: TGCAGCGCAATGGATCCTAGCTGGGCCTACGAGCAGTACTTC.

This chain's CDR3 is CASSLTGEGNQPQHF. The CDR3 DNA reads TGTGCCAGCAGCTTGACAGGGGAGGGCAATCAGCCCCAGCATTTT. The rearrangement uses TRBV5-4 and TRBJ1-5, with 7 bases matching TRBD1. Trimming took 1 base from V and 2 from J; bases not matched to a gene: 3. Germline CDR1 reads SGHNT; CDR2 reads YYREEE (reference sequence). This CDR3 spans 15 amino acids.

This chain links TRBV6-5 with TRBJ1-1, with unresolved D. The germline gives CDR1 MNHEY, CDR2 SVGAGI. This CDR3 is 14 amino acids long. Trimming took 6 bases from V and 1 from J, leaving 12 bases between them. The CDR3, as DNA: TGTGCCAGCAGGCCCGGGGAGGGGAACACTGAAGCTTTCTTT. Translating gives CASRPGEGNTEAFF.